This T cell receptor (beta chain) originates from a study of molecular identifiers for immune sequencing clone quantification. A CD8+CD4-CCR7+CD45RA+ phenotype served as the sorting definition for naive CD8 T cells. This CDR3 region has 16 residues. V was cut by 1 base and J by 1 base, with 12 bases left in between. The germline CDR1 and CDR2 sequences are MNHEY and SMNVEV (reference sequence). Each CDR3 protein gets one entry after TCRdb re-called the PCR reads with MiXCR. This table has some 650,000 distinct CDR3 sequences, just under 20% appearing once. The V and J genes are TRBV27 and TRBJ2-3, with D perhaps matching TRBD1 (5 bases). The TCR sequence derives from a human donor in good health. Some libraries in this study had Jurkat cell RNA spiked in. Sequenced sample: naive CD8+ T cells from blood, with Jurkat cell RNA spiked in. Subset defined: FACS-sorted CD8+CD4-CCR7+CD45RA+ naive T cells. The CDR3: CASSLLPGWGTDTQYF. The CDR3 DNA follows: TGTGCCAGCAGTTTATTGCCAGGGTGGGGCACAGATACGCAGTATTTT.